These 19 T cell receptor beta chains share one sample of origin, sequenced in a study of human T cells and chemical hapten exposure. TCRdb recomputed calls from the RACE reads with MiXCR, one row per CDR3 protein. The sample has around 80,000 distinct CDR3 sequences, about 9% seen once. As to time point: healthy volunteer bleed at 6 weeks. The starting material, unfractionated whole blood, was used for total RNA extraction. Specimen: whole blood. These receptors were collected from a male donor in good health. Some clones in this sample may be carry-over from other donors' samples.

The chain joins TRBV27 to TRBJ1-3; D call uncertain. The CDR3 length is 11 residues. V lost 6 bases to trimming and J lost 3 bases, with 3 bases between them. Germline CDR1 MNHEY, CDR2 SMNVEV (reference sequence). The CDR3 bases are TGTGCCAGCAGGGATGGAAACACCATATATTTT. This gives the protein CASRDGNTIYF.

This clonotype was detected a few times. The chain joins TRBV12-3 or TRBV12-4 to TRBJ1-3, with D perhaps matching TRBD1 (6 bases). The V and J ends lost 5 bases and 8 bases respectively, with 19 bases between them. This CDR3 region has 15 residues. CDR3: CASSLFTPGEDTIYF. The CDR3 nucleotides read TGTGCCAGCAGTCTTTTCACCCCAGGGGAGGACACCATATATTTT.

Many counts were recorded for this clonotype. The CDR3 DNA follows: TGTGCCAGCAGCTCTGGAAGCGTGGCTTTGGGAAACACCATATATTTT. It encodes CASSSGSVALGNTIYF. This chain uses TRBV9 with TRBJ1-3; D remains unclear. The V and J ends lost 4 bases and 4 bases respectively, with 18 bases between them. The CDR3 extends over 16 amino acids. From germline, CDR1 is SGDLS and CDR2 YYNGEE.

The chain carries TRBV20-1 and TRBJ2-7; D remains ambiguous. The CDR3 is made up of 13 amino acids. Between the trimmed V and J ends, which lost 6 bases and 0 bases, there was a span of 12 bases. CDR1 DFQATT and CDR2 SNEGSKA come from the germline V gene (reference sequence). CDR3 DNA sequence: TGCAGTGCACGGACCCGGAACTCCTACGAGCAGTACTTC. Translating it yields CSARTRNSYEQYF.

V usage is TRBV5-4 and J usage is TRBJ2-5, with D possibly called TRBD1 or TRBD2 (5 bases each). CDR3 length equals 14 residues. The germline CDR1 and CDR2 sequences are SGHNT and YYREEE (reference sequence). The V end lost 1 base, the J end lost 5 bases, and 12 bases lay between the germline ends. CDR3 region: CASSLIAGSETQYF. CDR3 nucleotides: TGTGCCAGCAGCTTGATTGCAGGGAGCGAGACCCAGTACTTC.

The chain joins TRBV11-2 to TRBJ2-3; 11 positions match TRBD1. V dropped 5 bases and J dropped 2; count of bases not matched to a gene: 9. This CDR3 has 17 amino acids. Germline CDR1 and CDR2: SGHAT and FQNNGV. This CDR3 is CASSPGTGGEHTDTQYF. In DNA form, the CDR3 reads TGTGCCAGCAGCCCCGGGACAGGGGGAGAGCACACAGATACGCAGTATTTT.

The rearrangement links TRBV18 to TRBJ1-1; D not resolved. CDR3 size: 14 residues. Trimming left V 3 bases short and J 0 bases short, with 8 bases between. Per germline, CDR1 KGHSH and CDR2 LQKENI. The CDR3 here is CASSPGRLNTEAFF. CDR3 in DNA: TGTGCCAGCTCACCTGGACGGCTGAACACTGAAGCTTTCTTT.

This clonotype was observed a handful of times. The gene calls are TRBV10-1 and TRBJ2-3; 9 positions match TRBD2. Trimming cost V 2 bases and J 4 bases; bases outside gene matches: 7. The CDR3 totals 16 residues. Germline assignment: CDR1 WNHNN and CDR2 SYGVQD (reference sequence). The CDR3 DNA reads TGCGCCAGCAGTGAGAGCCGGGCGGGAGGGCCAGATACGCAGTATTTT. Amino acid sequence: CASSESRAGGPDTQYF.

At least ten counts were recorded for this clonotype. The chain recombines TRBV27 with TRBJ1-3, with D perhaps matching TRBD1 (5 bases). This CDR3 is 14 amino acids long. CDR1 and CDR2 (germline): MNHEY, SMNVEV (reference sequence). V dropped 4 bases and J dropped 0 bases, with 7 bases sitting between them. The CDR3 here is CASSSDSSGNTIYF. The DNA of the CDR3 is TGTGCCAGCAGTTCCGACAGCTCTGGAAACACCATATATTTT.

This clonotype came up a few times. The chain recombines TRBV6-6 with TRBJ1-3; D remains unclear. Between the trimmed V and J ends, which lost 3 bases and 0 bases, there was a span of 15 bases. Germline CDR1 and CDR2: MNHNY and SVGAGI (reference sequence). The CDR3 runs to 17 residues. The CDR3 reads CASSYNTKLLSGNTIYF. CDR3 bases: TGTGCCAGCAGTTATAACACCAAACTTCTCTCTGGAAACACCATATATTTT.

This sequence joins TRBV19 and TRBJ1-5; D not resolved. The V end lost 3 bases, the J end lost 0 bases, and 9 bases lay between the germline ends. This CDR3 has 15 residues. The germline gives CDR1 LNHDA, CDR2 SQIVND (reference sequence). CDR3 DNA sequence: TGTGCCAGTAGTATTGTTTCAGGTAGCAATCAGCCCCAGCATTTT. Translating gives CASSIVSGSNQPQHF.

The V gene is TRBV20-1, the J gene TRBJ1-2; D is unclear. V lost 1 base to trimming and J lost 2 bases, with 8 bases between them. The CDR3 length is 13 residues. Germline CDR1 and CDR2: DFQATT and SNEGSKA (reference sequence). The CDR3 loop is CSARVLGNYGYTF. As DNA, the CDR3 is TGCAGTGCTAGAGTATTAGGGAACTATGGCTACACCTTC.

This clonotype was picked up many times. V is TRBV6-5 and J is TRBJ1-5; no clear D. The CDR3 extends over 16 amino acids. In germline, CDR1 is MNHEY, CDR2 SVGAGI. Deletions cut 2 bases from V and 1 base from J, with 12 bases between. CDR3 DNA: TGTGCCAGCAGTTACGGCCGACAAGGGAGCAATCAGCCCCAGCATTTT. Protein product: CASSYGRQGSNQPQHF.

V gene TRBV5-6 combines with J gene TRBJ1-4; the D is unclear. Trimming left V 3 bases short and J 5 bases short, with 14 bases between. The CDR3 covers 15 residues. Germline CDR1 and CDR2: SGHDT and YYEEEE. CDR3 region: CASSSPTRRNEKLFF. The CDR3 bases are TGTGCCAGCAGCTCCCCTACCCGGAGGAATGAAAAACTGTTTTTT.

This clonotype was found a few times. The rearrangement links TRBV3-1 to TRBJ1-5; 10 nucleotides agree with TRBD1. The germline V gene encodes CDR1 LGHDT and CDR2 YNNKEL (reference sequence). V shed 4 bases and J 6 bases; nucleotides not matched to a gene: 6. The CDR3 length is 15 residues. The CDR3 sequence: CASSPTGGSGQPQHF. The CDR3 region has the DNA TGTGCCAGCAGCCCGACAGGGGGCTCGGGTCAGCCCCAGCATTTT.

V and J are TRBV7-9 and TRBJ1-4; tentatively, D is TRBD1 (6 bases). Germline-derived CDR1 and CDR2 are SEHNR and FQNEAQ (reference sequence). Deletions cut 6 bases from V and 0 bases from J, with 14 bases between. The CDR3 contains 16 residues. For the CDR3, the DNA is TGTGCCAGCAGTAGGGGGACTCCCGCAACTAATGAAAAACTGTTTTTT. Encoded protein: CASSRGTPATNEKLFF.

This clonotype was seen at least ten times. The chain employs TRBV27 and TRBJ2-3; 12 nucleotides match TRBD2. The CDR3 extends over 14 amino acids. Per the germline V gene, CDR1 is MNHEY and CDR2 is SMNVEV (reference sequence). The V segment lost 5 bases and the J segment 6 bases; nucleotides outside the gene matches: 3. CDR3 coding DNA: TGTGCCAGCAGTCTAGCGGGAGGGCTGGATACGCAGTATTTT. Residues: CASSLAGGLDTQYF.

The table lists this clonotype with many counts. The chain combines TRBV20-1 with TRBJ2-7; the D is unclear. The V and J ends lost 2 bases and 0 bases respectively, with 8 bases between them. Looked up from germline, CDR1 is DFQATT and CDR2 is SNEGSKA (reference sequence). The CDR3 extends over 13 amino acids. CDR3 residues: CSARSGRSYEQYF. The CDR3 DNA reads TGCAGTGCTAGATCCGGCCGCTCCTACGAGCAGTACTTC.

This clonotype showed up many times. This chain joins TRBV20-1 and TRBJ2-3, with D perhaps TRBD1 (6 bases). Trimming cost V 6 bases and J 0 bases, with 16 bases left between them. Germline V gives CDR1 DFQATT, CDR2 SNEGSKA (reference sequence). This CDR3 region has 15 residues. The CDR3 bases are TGCAGTGCACATAACAGGGTGACTAGCACAGATACGCAGTATTTT. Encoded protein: CSAHNRVTSTDTQYF.